These 9 T cell receptor beta chains originate from one sample sequenced in a study of blood T cell repertoires in COVID-19. The repertoire was sequenced with immunoSEQ multiplex PCR; TCRdb's copy has only in-frame clones and lacks some. In the table there are hundreds of thousands of clones, around four fifths of which are singletons. Sequencing was performed on peripheral blood. Every receptor here comes from a woman in her seventies with active or convalescent COVID-19.

This rearrangement joins TRBV9 to TRBJ2-3; 7 nucleotides match TRBD2. The CDR3 runs 14 residues. V lost 4 bases to trimming and J lost 3 bases; unmatched junction nucleotides: 5. Germline V lookup: CDR1 SGDLS, CDR2 YYNGEE. The CDR3 loop is CASSPSAGTDTQYF. The CDR3 region has the DNA TGTGCCAGCAGCCCTTCAGCGGGGACAGATACGCAGTATTTT.

This chain connects TRBV7-3 to TRBJ2-2; 9 positions match TRBD1. The CDR3 is 17 amino acids. V lost 0 bases and J lost 2; bases outside the gene matches: 4. Germline V gene lookup returns CDR1 SGHTA and CDR2 FQGTGA. Here the CDR3 reads CASSLTGDRANTGELFF. The CDR3 DNA reads as TGTGCCAGCAGCTTAACGGGGGACAGGGCCAACACCGGGGAGCTGTTTTTT.

This chain joins TRBV4-2 and TRBJ2-2; 9 positions agree with TRBD2. The junction had 4 bases not matched to a gene; V was cut back by 0 bases and J by 5 bases. The CDR3 contains 16 residues. CDR1 and CDR2 from the germline V gene are LGHNA and YNFKEQ. In DNA, the CDR3 is TGTGCCAGCAGCCAAGAAGTTACTAGCGGGACCGGGGAGCTGTTTTTT. It encodes CASSQEVTSGTGELFF.

The gene calls are TRBV5-4 and TRBJ2-5, with D possibly being TRBD1 (7 bases). V dropped 4 bases and J dropped 1 base, with 11 bases sitting between them. The CDR3 covers 14 residues. Per the germline V gene, CDR1 is SGHNT and CDR2 is YYREEE (reference sequence). CDR3 in DNA: TGTGCCAGCAGCCCAGGGGGGACCCAAGAGACCCAGTACTTC. This translates into CASSPGGTQETQYF. Full variable domain (rest looked up from reference TRBV5-4 and TRBJ2-5): ETGVTQSPTHLIKTRGQQVTLRCSSQSGHNTVSWYQQALGQGPQFIFQYYREEENGRGNFPPRFSGLQFPNYSSELNVNALELDDSALYLCASSPGGTQETQYFGPGTRLLVL.

The chain has TRBV5-1 and TRBJ2-1; 8 nucleotides line up with TRBD2. This CDR3 has 16 residues. V shed 1 base and J 1 base; nucleotides not matched to a gene: 4. Looked up from germline, CDR1 is SGHRS and CDR2 is YFSETQ. CDR3 loop: CASSLLTSGSYNEQFF. The CDR3 bases are TGCGCCAGCAGCTTGCTTACTAGCGGATCCTACAATGAGCAGTTCTTC.

The rearrangement links TRBV9 to TRBJ1-5, with 7 bases lining up with TRBD1. Germline V CDR1 and CDR2: SGDLS, YYNGEE. The CDR3 is 15 residues long. The J segment lost 3 bases and the V segment lost 0 bases, leaving 3 bases of the junction unmatched. CDR3 sequence (DNA): TGTGCCAGCAGCGTAGGACAGGGCTTCAATCAGCCCCAGCATTTT. It specifies CASSVGQGFNQPQHF.

This chain joins TRBV19 and TRBJ2-1; D unclear. This CDR3 is built from 13 residues. Trimming cost V 8 bases and J 0 bases, with 8 bases left between them. Germline loops: CDR1 LNHDA, CDR2 SQIVND (reference sequence). CDR3 coding DNA: TGTGCCAGTCACCCGAGCTCCTACAATGAGCAGTTCTTC. Translating it yields CASHPSSYNEQFF.

The sample holds one count of this clone. The rearrangement uses TRBV6-5 and TRBJ1-3, with D perhaps TRBD1 (6 bases). CDR1 and CDR2 from the germline V gene are MNHEY and SVGAGI. Trimming stripped 8 bases from V and 0 bases from J, with 14 bases between. The CDR3 is made up of 15 amino acids. The CDR3 DNA is TGTGCCAGCGATGGGACACCGAGCTCTGGAAACACCATATATTTT. Translating it yields CASDGTPSSGNTIYF.

The CDR3 DNA reads as TGTGCCAGCAGCTTGGTGGCGGGGGGCTCTGGGGCCAACGTCCTGACTTTC. It encodes CASSLVAGGSGANVLTF. The rearrangement joins TRBV5-4 to TRBJ2-6; 8 bases agree with TRBD2. V dropped 0 bases and J dropped 0; count of bases not matched to a gene: 2. The CDR3 loop spans 17 amino acids. Germline V CDR1 and CDR2: SGHNT, YYREEE (reference sequence).